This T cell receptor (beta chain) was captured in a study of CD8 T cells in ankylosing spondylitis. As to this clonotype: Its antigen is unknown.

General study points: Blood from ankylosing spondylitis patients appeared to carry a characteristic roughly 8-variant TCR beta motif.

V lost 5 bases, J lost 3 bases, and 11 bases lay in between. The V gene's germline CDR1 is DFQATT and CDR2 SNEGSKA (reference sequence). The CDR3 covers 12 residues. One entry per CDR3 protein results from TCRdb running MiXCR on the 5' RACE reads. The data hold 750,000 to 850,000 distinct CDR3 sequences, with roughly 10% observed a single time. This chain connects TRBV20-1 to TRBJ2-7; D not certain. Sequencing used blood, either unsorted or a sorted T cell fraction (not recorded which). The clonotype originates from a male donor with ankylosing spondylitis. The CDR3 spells CSAQSLVYEQYF. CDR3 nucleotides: TGCAGTGCTCAAAGCCTAGTCTACGAGCAGTACTTC.